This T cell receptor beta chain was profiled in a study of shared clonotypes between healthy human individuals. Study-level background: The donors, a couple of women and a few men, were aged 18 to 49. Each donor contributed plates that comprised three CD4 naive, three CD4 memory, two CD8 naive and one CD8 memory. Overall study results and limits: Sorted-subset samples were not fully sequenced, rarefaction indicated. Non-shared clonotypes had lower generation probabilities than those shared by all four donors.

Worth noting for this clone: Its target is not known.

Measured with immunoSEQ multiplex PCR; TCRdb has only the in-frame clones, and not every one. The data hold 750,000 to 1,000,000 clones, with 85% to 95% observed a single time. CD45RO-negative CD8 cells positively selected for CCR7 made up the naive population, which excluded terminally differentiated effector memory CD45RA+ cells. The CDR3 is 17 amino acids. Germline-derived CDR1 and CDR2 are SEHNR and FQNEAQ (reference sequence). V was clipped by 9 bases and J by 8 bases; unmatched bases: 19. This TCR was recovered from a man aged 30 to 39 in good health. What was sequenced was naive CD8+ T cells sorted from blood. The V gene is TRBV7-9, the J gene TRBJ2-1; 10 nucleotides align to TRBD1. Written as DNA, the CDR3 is TGTGCCAGGACGAGCGCTCGGTCCGGGACAGGGGTGGATGAGCAGTTCTTC. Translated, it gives CARTSARSGTGVDEQFF.